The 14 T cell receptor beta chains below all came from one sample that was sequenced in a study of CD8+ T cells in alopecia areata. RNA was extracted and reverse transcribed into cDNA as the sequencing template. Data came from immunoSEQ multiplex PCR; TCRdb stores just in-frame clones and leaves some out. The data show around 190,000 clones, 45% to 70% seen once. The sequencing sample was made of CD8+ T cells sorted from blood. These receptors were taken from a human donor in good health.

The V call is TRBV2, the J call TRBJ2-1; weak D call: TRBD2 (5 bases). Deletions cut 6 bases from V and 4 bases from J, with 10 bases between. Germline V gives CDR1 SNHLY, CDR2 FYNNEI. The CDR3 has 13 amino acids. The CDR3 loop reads CASRTGLYNEQFF. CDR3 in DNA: TGTGCCAGCAGAACTGGACTTTACAATGAGCAGTTCTTC.

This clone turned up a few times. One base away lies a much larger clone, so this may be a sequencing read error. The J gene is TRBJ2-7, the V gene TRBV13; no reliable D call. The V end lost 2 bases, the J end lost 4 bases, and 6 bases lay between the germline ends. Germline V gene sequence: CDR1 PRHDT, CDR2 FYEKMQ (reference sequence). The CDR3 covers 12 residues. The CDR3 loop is CASSLLGYEQYF. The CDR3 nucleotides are TGTGCCAGCAGCTTATTAGGGTACGAGCAGTACTTC.

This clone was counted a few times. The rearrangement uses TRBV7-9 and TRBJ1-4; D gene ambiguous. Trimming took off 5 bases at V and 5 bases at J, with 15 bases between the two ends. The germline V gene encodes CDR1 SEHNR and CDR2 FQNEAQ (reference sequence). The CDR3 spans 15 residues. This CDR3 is CASSPSPGRNEKLFF. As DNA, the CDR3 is TGTGCCAGCAGCCCTTCCCCAGGTCGGAATGAAAAACTGTTTTTT.

The CDR3 bases are TGCGCCAGCAGCCAAGGAATGACAGTTAACACTGAAGCTTTCTTT. Translation: CASSQGMTVNTEAFF. The chain couples TRBV4-1 to TRBJ1-1; a weak D match, TRBD1 (5 bases). The CDR3 length is 15 residues. V dropped 1 base and J dropped 2 bases, with 11 bases sitting between them. Germline V gene data show CDR1 as MGHRA and CDR2 as YSYEKL.

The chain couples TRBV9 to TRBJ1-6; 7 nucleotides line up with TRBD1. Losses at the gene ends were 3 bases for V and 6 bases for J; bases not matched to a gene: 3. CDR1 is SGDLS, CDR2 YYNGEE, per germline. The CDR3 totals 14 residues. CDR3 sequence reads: CASSGGTANSPLHF. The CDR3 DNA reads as TGTGCCAGCAGCGGCGGGACAGCTAATTCACCCCTCCACTTT. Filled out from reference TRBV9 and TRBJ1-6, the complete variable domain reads DSGVTQTPKHLITATGQRVTLRCSPRSGDLSVYWYQQSLDQGLQFLIQYYNGEERAKGNILERFSAQQFPDLHSELNLSSLELGDSALYFCASSGGTANSPLHFGNGTRLTVT.

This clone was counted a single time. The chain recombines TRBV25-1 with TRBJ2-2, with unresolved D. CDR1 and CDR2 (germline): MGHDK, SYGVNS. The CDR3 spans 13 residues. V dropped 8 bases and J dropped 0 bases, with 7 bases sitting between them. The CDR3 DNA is TGTGCCAGCGAACACCCGAACACCGGGGAGCTGTTTTTT. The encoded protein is CASEHPNTGELFF.

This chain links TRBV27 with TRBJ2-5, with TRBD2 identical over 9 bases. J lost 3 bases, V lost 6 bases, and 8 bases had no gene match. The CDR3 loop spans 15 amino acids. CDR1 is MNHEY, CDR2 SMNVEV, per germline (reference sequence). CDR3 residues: CASRGLAGRKETQYF. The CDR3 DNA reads TGTGCCAGCAGGGGGCTAGCGGGGAGGAAAGAGACCCAGTACTTC.

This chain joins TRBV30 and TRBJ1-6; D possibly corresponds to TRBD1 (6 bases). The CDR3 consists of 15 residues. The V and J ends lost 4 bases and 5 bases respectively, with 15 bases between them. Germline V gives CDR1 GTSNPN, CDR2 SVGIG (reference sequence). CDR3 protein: CAWTLGQTNNSPLHF. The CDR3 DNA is TGTGCCTGGACCCTCGGACAGACCAATAATTCACCCCTCCACTTT.

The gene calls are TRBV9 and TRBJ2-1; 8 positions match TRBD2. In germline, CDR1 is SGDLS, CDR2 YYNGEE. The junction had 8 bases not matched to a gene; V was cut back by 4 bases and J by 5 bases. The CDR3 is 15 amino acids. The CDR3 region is CASSPKLADHNEQFF. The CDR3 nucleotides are TGTGCCAGCAGCCCTAAACTAGCGGATCACAATGAGCAGTTCTTC.

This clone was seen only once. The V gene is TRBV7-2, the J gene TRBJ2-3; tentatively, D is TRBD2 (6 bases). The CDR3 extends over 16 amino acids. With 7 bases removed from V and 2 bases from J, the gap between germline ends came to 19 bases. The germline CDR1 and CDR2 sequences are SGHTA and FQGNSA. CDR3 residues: CASNLGRGHFTDTQYF. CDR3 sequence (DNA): TGTGCCAGCAACCTAGGGCGGGGCCATTTCACAGATACGCAGTATTTT.

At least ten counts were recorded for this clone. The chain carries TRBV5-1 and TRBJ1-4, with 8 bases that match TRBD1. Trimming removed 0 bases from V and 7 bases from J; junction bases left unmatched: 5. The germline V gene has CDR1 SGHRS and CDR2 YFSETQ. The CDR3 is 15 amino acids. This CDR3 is CASSLDGTGGEKLFF. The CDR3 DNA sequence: TGCGCCAGCAGCTTGGATGGGACAGGAGGTGAAAAACTGTTTTTT.

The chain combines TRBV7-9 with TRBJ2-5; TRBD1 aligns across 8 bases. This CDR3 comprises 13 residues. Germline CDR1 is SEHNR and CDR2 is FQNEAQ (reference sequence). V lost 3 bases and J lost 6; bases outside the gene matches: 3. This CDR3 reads CASSFGQGQTQYF. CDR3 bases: TGTGCCAGCAGCTTTGGACAGGGACAGACCCAGTACTTC. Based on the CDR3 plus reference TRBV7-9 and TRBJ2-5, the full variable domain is DTGVSQNPRHKITKRGQNVTFRCDPISEHNRLYWYRQTLGQGPEFLTYFQNEAQLEKSRLLSDRFSAERPKGSFSTLEIQRTEQGDSAMYLCASSFGQGQTQYFGPGTRLLVL.

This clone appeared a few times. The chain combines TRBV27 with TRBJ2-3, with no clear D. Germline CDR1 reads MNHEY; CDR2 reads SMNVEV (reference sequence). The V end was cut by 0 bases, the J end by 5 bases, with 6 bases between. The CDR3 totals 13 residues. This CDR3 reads CASSLSFGDTQYF. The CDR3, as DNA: TGTGCCAGCAGTTTATCGTTCGGAGATACGCAGTATTTT.

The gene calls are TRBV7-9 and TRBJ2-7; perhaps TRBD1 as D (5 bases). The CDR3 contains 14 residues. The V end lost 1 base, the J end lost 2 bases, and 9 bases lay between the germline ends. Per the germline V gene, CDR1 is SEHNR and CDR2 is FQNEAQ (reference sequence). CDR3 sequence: CASSLGTGPYEQYF. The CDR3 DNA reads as TGTGCCAGCAGCTTAGGAACAGGACCCTACGAGCAGTACTTC. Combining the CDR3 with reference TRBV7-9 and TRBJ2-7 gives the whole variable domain DTGVSQNPRHKITKRGQNVTFRCDPISEHNRLYWYRQTLGQGPEFLTYFQNEAQLEKSRLLSDRFSAERPKGSFSTLEIQRTEQGDSAMYLCASSLGTGPYEQYFGPGTRLTVT.